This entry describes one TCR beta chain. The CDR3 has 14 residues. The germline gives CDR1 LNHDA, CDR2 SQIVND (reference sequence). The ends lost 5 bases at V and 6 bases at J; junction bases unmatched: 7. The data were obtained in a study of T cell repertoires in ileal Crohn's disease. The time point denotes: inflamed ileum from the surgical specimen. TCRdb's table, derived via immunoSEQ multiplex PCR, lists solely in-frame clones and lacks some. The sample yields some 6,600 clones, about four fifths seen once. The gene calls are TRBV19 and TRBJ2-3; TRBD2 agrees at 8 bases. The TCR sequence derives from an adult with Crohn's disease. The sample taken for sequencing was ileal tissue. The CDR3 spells CASSFSGGPDTQYF. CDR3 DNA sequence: TGTGCCAGTAGTTTCTCGGGGGGGCCTGATACGCAGTATTTT. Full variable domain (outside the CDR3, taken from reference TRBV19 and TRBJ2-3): DGGITQSPKYLFRKEGQNVTLSCEQNLNHDAMYWYRQDPGQGLRLIYYSQIVNDFQKGDIAEGYSVSREKKESFPLTVTSAQKNPTAFYLCASSFSGGPDTQYFGPGTRLTVL.